This T cell receptor (beta chain) was sequenced in a study of blood T cell repertoires in COVID-19. Original processing notes: Using reference gene primer amplification, nucleated cell counts were estimated. The assay was immunoSEQ multiplex PCR, and TCRdb's table has in-frame clones only and misses some. V and J calls plus clone size are reproduced from that table; the DNA served to infer D and trimming. Here the sample spans about 220,000 clones, roughly 90% being singletons. With V trimmed by 4 bases and J by 0 bases, 5 bases remained unmatched. Germline V lookup: CDR1 MNHEY, CDR2 SMNVEV (reference sequence). This CDR3 comprises 15 residues. All exposed participants met a person with COVID-19 within 2 weeks before entering the study.

The receptor's source is a man between 25 and 39 years old who had been exposed to COVID-19. The sample taken for sequencing was PBMCs or T cells enriched from blood (not recorded which). The chain uses TRBV27 and TRBJ2-7; 8 positions match TRBD2. The CDR3 DNA reads TGTGCCAGCAGTTCCCCGGGGGGGGGCTCCTACGAGCAGTACTTC. Translation: CASSSPGGGSYEQYF.